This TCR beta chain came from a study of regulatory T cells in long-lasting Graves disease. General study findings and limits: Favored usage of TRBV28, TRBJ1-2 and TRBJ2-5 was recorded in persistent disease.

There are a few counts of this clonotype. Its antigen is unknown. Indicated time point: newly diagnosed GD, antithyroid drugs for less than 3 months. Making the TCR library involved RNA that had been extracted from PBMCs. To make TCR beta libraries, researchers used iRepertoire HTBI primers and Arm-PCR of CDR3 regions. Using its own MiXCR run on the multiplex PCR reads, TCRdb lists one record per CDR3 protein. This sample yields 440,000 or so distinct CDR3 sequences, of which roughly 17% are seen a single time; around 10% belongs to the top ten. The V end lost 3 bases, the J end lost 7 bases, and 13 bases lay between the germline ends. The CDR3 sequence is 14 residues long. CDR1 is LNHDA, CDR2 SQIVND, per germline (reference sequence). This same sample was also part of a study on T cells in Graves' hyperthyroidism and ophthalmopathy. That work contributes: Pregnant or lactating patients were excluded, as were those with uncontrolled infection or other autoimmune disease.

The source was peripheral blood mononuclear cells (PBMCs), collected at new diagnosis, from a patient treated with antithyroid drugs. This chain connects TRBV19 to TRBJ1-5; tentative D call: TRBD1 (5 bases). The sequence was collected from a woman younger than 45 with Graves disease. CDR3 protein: CASSIPRGVQPQHF. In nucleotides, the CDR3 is TGTGCCAGTAGTATCCCCCGAGGGGTACAGCCCCAGCATTTT.